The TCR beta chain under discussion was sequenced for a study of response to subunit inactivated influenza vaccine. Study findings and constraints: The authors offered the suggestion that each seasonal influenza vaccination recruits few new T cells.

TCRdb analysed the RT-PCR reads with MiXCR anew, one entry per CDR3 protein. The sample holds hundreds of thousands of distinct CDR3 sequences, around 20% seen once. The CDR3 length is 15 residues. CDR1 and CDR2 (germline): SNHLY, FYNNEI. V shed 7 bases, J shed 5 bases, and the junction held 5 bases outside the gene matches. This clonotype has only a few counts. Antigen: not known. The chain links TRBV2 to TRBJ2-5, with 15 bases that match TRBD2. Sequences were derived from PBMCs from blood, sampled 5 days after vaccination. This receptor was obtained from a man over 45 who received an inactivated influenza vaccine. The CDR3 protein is CASKGLAGGRETQYF. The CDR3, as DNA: TGTGCCAGCAAAGGACTAGCGGGGGGGCGCGAGACCCAGTACTTC.